These T cell receptor beta chains were read from a single sample in a study of human T cells and chemical hapten exposure. TCRdb itself ran the RACE reads through MiXCR, one entry per CDR3 protein. The data show over 95,000 distinct CDR3 sequences, roughly 12% seen once. The material sequenced was whole blood, taken in connection with sensitization to the hapten diphenylcyclopropenone (DPC). These receptors were obtained from a middle-aged woman with alopecia areata. Some clones in this sample may be carry-over from other donors' samples. Both conserved end residues are part of each CDR3. Fields, in order: clone size, V gene, D gene, J gene, CDR3 DNA, CDR3 protein. D genes are given only for firm matches. Clone size, where shown, is once, few, many, or a class for clones that have expanded.

>.|TRBV10-3|TRBD2|TRBJ2-7
TGTGCCATCAGTGAAGGGACTAGCGGGAGATTCCCGCCCTACGAGCAGTACTTC
CAISEGTSGRFPPYEQYF
>.|TRBV28|.|TRBJ2-7
TGTGCCAGCAGCTCGGGGCCGGCCCCCTACGAGCAGTACTTC
CASSSGPAPYEQYF
>few|TRBV7-3|TRBD2|TRBJ2-1
TGTGCCAGCAGCTTAATGGCTAGCGGGAGGGGAAACAATGAGCAGTTCTTC
CASSLMASGRGNNEQFF
>many|TRBV18|.|TRBJ1-1
TGTGCCAGCTCACCGGGATTAGGCAGGCGAGACACTGAAGCTTTCTTT
CASSPGLGRRDTEAFF
>.|TRBV6-2/TRBV6-3|.|TRBJ2-2
TGTGCCCACCGGACACCCGGGAACACCGGGGAGCTGTTTTTT
CAHRTPGNTGELFF
>many|TRBV29-1|.|TRBJ2-3
TGCAGCGTTGACGAGGCCTCCACAGATACGCAGTATTTT
CSVDEASTDTQYF
>.|TRBV2|.|TRBJ2-7
TGTGCCAGCAGTGATGAGGCAGGAGGTACGGGATACGAGCAGTACTTC
CASSDEAGGTGYEQYF
>.|TRBV6-5|TRBD1|TRBJ1-4
TGTGCCAGCAGTTATTATTTAGGGACAGGGCGAGAAAAACTGTTTTTT
CASSYYLGTGREKLFF
>few|TRBV7-2|.|TRBJ1-1
TGTGCCAGCAGCTTGCTCCCTGCGGGGCGGGGCACTGAAGCTTTCTTT
CASSLLPAGRGTEAFF
>.|TRBV10-1|.|TRBJ2-7
TGCGCCAGCAGTGAGTCTCCCAATGATGCGCGGCTAAGAACCTACGAGCAGTACTTC
CASSESPNDARLRTYEQYF
>many|TRBV28|.|TRBJ2-1
TGTGCCAGCAGCCCCCCCGGGGGCACCTACAATGAGCAGTTCTTC
CASSPPGGTYNEQFF
>.|TRBV29-1|TRBD1|TRBJ2-3
TGCAGCGTTGAATGGGTGACAGGGTTCACAGATACGCAGTATTTT
CSVEWVTGFTDTQYF
>.|TRBV7-6|.|TRBJ2-1
TGTGCCAGCAGTCAGAGACTGGCCCAGTTCTTC
CASSQRLAQFF
>many|TRBV12-3/TRBV12-4|TRBD1|TRBJ1-6
TGTGCCAGCACGGGACAGCAGAATTCACCCCTCCACTTT
CASTGQQNSPLHF
>few|TRBV20-1|.|TRBJ2-7
TGCAGTGCTAGAGGGACTCCTGAACCCTACGAGCAGTACTTC
CSARGTPEPYEQYF
>.|TRBV6-2/TRBV6-3|.|TRBJ2-3
TGTGCCAGCAGTTACTTGACCGCAGATACGCAGTATTTT
CASSYLTADTQYF
>few|TRBV2|.|TRBJ2-7
TGTGCCAGCACAGCCTCATACGAGCAGTACTTC
CASTASYEQYF
>few|TRBV29-1|.|TRBJ2-6
TGCAGCGTTGGGGTGGGCGCTGGGGCCAACGTCCTGACTTTC
CSVGVGAGANVLTF
>.|TRBV7-9|.|TRBJ2-1
TGTGCCAGCAGCTCGCGGGAATTAGCCTACAATGAGCAGTCCTTC
CASSSRELAYNEQSF
>.|TRBV11-3|.|TRBJ1-1
TGTGCCAGCAGCAAAGGTGGCGTATTGCCCGAAGCTTTCTTT
CASSKGGVLPEAFF
>.|TRBV7-9|TRBD2|TRBJ2-1
TGTGCCAGCAGCTTAGTCGGCGGGAGAGGGGAATCCGGTGAGCAGTTCTTC
CASSLVGGRGESGEQFF
>few|TRBV7-6|.|TRBJ2-5
TGTGCCAGCAGCTTAGGGTGGAGTTCGGGAGAGACCCAGTACTTC
CASSLGWSSGETQYF
>.|TRBV7-6|.|TRBJ2-3
TGTGCCAGCAGCCCAACGGGAGATGGCACAGATACGCAGTATTTT
CASSPTGDGTDTQYF
>many|TRBV18|TRBD2|TRBJ2-2
TGTGCCAGCTCACCAGCGGGAGGAGACACCGGGGAGCTGTTTTTT
CASSPAGGDTGELFF
>few|TRBV7-2|.|TRBJ2-4
TGTGCCAGCACTGGATACAGCAAAAACATTCAGTACTTC
CASTGYSKNIQYF